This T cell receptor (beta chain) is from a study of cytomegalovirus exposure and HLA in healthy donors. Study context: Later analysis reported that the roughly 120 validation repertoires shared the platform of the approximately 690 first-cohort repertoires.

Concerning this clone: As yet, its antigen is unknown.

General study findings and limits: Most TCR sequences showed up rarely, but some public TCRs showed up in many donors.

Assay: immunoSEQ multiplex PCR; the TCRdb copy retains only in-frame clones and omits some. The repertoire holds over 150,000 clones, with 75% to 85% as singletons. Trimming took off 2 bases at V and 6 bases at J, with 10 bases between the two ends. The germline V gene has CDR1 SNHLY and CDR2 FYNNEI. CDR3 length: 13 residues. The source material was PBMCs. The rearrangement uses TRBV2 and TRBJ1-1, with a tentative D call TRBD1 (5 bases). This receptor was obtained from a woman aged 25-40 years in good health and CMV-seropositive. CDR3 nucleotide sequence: TGTGCCAGCAGTGAACAGGGTTGGGCTGAAGCTTTCTTT. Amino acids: CASSEQGWAEAFF. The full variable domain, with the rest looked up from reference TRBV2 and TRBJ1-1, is EPEVTQTPSHQVTQMGQEVILRCVPISNHLYFYWYRQILGQKVEFLVSFYNNEISEKSEIFDDQFSVERPDGSNFTLKIRSTKLEDSAMYFCASSEQGWAEAFFGQGTRLTVV.